This T cell receptor beta chain was captured in a study of T cell changes during pregnancy in multiple sclerosis. V shed 3 bases, J shed 6 bases, and the junction held 6 bases outside the gene matches. Germline CDR1 is KGHSH and CDR2 is LQKENI. This CDR3 is 15 amino acids long. Generated by immunoSEQ multiplex PCR, the TCRdb table keeps only in-frame clones and is missing some. This table holds tens of thousands of clones, 75% to 95% found once. Sequences were derived from peripheral blood, sampled before pregnancy. V and J are TRBV18 and TRBJ2-1; TRBD2 aligns across 9 bases. This sequence was found in a female donor with multiple sclerosis, enrolled in a pregnancy study. CDR3 in DNA: TGTGCCAGCTCACCCGGGGTACTAGCGGGCAATGAGCAGTTCTTC. Its protein is CASSPGVLAGNEQFF.